Listed below are T cell receptor beta chains from one sample, sequenced in a study of response to subunit inactivated influenza vaccine. MiXCR, run by TCRdb on the RT-PCR reads, gives a single entry per CDR3 protein. The sample shows about 520,000 distinct CDR3 sequences, around 25% of them seen only once. The starting material was CD4+ T cells sorted from PBMCs, obtained less than 6 days after vaccination. The origin of the receptors is a man in his fifties who received an inactivated influenza vaccine. Both conserved end residues are trimmed from each CDR3. The D gene is left open where the match is weak. Some rows have no size entry. The others give once, few or many, or a class for an expanded clone.

d_call v_call clone_size cdr3_aa
NA TRBV25-1 NA ASSAGTTGNTIY
NA TRBV10-3 NA AISQADSSEAF
NA TRBV2 few AGDRGTDTQY
NA TRBV7-2 NA ASSHSTLGSYNEQF
NA TRBV7-4 NA ASSPDVADTQY
NA TRBV7-3 NA ASSFGRGSYNEQF
NA TRBV20-1 NA SARDQEGRLD
NA TRBV6-1 NA ATMGGLRGGKETQY
NA TRBV18 NA ASSRGTTQIQF
NA TRBV6-2/TRBV6-3 few ASGDPGQQYRPQH
NA TRBV28 few ASERGGTNNEQF
NA TRBV28 many ASSLLGTYRETYEQY
NA TRBV9 NA ASKPGDGTDTQY
NA TRBV20-1 many SAGTQETQY
NA TRBV9 few ASSPRVEVRYNEQF
TRBD1 TRBV28 few ASSLRGQGAYNEQF
NA TRBV7-2 many ASSPRTSYEQY
NA TRBV5-1 NA ASSKGELRETQY
TRBD2 TRBV9 few ASSVKPSGGIDTDTQY
TRBD2 TRBV18 few ASSPPTRSGAGGELF
TRBD2 TRBV6-1 NA ASRGLERGGSYNEQF
NA TRBV4-2 few ASSQDRGPPITLH
TRBD1 TRBV29-1 few SADDRAGIGGYT
NA TRBV19 NA ASSIDGAVRNQPQH
TRBD2 TRBV10-3 NA AISAAGEADTQY
TRBD1 TRBV12-3/TRBV12-4 many ASSLRDRLEPQH
NA TRBV4-1 many ASSRIQLGRGPNEQF
NA TRBV7-9 few ASSADSLNNEQF
NA TRBV12-3/TRBV12-4 few ASSRGEGETQY